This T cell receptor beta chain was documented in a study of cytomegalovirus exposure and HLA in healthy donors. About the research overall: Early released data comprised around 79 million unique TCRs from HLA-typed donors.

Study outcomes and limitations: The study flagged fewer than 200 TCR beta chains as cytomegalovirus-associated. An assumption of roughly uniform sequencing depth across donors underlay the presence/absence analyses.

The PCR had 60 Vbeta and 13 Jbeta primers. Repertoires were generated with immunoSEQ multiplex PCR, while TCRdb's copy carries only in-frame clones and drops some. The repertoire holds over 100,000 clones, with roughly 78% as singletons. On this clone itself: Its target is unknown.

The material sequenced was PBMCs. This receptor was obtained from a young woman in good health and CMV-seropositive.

This CDR3 is CASCLRLAGGDEQFF. CDR3 bases: TGTGCCAGCTGCCTCAGACTAGCGGGGGGTGATGAGCAGTTCTTC. The rearrangement uses TRBV5-6 and TRBJ2-1; 13 nucleotides align to TRBD2. The germline V gene has CDR1 SGHDT and CDR2 YYEEEE. CDR3 length: 15 residues. J was trimmed by 8 bases and V by 7 bases; bases with no gene match: 9.